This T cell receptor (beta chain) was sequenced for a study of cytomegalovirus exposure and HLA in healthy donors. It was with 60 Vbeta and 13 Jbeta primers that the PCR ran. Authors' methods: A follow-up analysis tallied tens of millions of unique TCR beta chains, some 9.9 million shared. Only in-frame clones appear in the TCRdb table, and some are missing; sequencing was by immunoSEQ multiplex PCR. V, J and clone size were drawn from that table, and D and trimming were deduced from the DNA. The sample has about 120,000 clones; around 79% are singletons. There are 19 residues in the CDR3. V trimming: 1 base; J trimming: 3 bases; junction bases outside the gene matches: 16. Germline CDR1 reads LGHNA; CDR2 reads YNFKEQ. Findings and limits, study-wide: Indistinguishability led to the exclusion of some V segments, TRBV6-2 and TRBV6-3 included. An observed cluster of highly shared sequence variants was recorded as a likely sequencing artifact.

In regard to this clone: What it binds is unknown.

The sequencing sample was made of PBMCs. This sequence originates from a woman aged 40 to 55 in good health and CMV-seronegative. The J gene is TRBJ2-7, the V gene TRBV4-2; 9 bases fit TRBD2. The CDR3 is CASSQGGRSSGVVVYEQYF. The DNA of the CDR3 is TGTGCCAGCAGCCAAGGAGGGCGGTCTAGCGGGGTTGTAGTCTACGAGCAGTACTTC.